Presented here are 30 T cell receptor beta chains from one specimen sequenced in a study of Graves' ophthalmopathy and Graves' hyperthyroidism. RNA transcripts yielded amplified TCR beta CDR3 regions. The first-round RT-PCR employed HTBI primers together with the Qiagen OneStep RT-PCR kit. A multiplex PCR was then performed as the second round. Via MiXCR, TCRdb re-called the multiplex PCR reads, giving one row per CDR3 protein. The sample consists of about 220,000 distinct CDR3 sequences, 20% to 25% of them appearing once. Sequencing was carried out using peripheral blood. These receptors were taken from a woman aged 50 to 60 with Graves' ophthalmopathy.

This clonotype came up many times. DNA for the CDR3: TGTGCCAGCAGCTCCACTTGGACTGCCTTTCGGGAGACCCAGTACTTC. It yields the protein CASSSTWTAFRETQYF. The gene calls are TRBV7-2 and TRBJ2-5; TRBD2 might be the D (5 bases). The CDR3 contains 16 residues. Germline V CDR1 and CDR2: SGHTA, FQGNSA. V dropped 4 bases and J dropped 5 bases, with 20 bases sitting between them.

This clonotype was observed at least ten times. DNA of the CDR3: TGTGCCTGGAGTGTAGGCCTGGGCGAGCAGTACTTC. Protein product: CAWSVGLGEQYF. V and J are TRBV30 and TRBJ2-7; D unresolved. There are 12 residues in the CDR3. V lost 0 bases and J 6 bases, leaving 9 bases between the germline ends. The V gene's germline CDR1 is GTSNPN and CDR2 SVGIG (reference sequence).

This clonotype was detected many times. V usage is TRBV28 and J usage is TRBJ1-5, with D unresolved. The CDR3 is 15 residues long. Trimming shortened V by 6 bases and J by 3 bases, and 15 bases separated the two germline ends. The germline V gene has CDR1 MDHEN and CDR2 SYDVKM. The DNA for the CDR3 is TGTGCCAGCAGGCGGACCGCGTACTCCAATCAGCCCCAGCATTTT. Protein product: CASRRTAYSNQPQHF. Filled out from reference TRBV28 and TRBJ1-5, the complete variable domain reads DVKVTQSSRYLVKRTGEKVFLECVQDMDHENMFWYRQDPGLGLRLIYFSYDVKMKEKGDIPEGYSVSREKKERFSLILESASTNQTSMYLCASRRTAYSNQPQHFGDGTRLSIL.

The chain combines TRBV28 with TRBJ2-7; D might be TRBD1 or TRBD2, each matching 5 bases. Germline CDR1 and CDR2: MDHEN and SYDVKM. V dropped 5 bases and J dropped 2 bases, with 16 bases sitting between them. This CDR3 is 15 amino acids long. CDR3 DNA: TGTGCCAGCAGTATGATGGGGGACGGAGCCTACGAGCAGTACTTC. The encoded protein is CASSMMGDGAYEQYF.

Concerning this clonotype: A junction boundary mismatches the germline segment, possibly from a read error. The V call is TRBV6-1, the J call TRBJ2-5, with D perhaps matching TRBD1 (6 bases). The germline V gene encodes CDR1 MNHNS and CDR2 SASEGT. This CDR3 spans 13 amino acids. CDR3 nucleotide sequence: TGTGCCAGGAGAACCGGACAGAGAGAGACACAGTACTTC. Translated: CARRTGQRETQYF.

This clonotype was counted many times. The chain joins TRBV13 to TRBJ1-5; D gene uncertain. In germline, CDR1 is PRHDT, CDR2 FYEKMQ (reference sequence). The V gene lost 8 bases and the J gene lost 1 base, with 12 bases spanning the gap. The CDR3 totals 14 residues. The CDR3 reads CASGPGLSNQPQHF. Here the CDR3 DNA reads TGTGCCAGCGGCCCCGGACTGAGCAATCAGCCCCAGCATTTT.

This chain joins TRBV19 and TRBJ1-1; D unresolved. With 10 bases removed from V and 6 bases from J, the gap between germline ends came to 15 bases. This CDR3 spans 12 amino acids. In germline, CDR1 is LNHDA, CDR2 SQIVND (reference sequence). Here the CDR3 reads CATSPGIAEAFF. DNA for the CDR3: TGTGCCACCAGCCCGGGTATCGCTGAAGCTTTCTTT.

This clonotype was counted at least ten times. V gene TRBV19 combines with J gene TRBJ1-1, with 8 nucleotides matching TRBD1. CDR3 length equals 16 residues. Per germline, CDR1 LNHDA and CDR2 SQIVND (reference sequence). V lost 6 bases, J lost 1 base, and 10 bases stayed unmatched. The CDR3 DNA follows: TGTGCCAGTAGAACTACCTGGACAGGGCAGAACACTGAAGCTTTCTTT. Its protein is CASRTTWTGQNTEAFF.

This chain connects TRBV5-1 to TRBJ2-5, with D uncertain. The CDR3 length is 15 residues. CDR1 is SGHRS and CDR2 is YFSETQ in the germline V gene. Trimming removed 0 bases from V and 2 bases from J, with 11 bases in between. The CDR3 here is CASSLGRGNQETQYF. DNA of the CDR3: TGCGCCAGCAGCTTGGGGCGTGGTAATCAAGAGACCCAGTACTTC.

The gene calls are TRBV10-3 and TRBJ2-7; 8 bases map to TRBD2. The J call may not be correct, given that the DNA end is closer to TRBJ2-5. Germline V gene sequence: CDR1 ENHRY, CDR2 SYGVKD. This CDR3 spans 15 amino acids. CDR3 sequence (DNA): TGTGCCATCAGTGACAGCGGGGGCTTTCAAGAGACCCAGTACTTC. This encodes CAISDSGGFQETQYF.

This clonotype appeared many times. The rearrangement links TRBV3-1 to TRBJ2-7; tentative D call: TRBD1 (6 bases). V was clipped by 1 base and J by 2 bases, with 12 bases between them. This CDR3 comprises 15 residues. CDR1 is LGHDT and CDR2 is YNNKEL in the germline V gene (reference sequence). This chain's CDR3 is CASSQGVTGPYEQYF. The CDR3 DNA reads as TGTGCCAGCAGCCAAGGGGTCACAGGGCCCTACGAGCAGTACTTC.

This clonotype was seen repeatedly, ten times or more. CDR3 sequence reads: CASSEVRSNQPQHF. CDR3 bases: TGTGCCAGCAGTGAAGTGCGGAGCAATCAGCCCCAGCATTTT. The chain links TRBV6-1 to TRBJ1-5; D gene ambiguous. From germline, CDR1 is MNHNS and CDR2 SASEGT. V dropped 1 base and J dropped 1 base, with 5 bases sitting between them. The CDR3 sequence is 14 residues long.

This clonotype was detected a few times. The chain combines TRBV30 with TRBJ1-3, with TRBD1 identical over 7 bases. V dropped 3 bases and J dropped 1; count of bases not matched to a gene: 3. Germline V gene data show CDR1 as GTSNPN and CDR2 as SVGIG (reference sequence). CDR3 length: 14 amino acids. In nucleotides, the CDR3 is TGTGCCTGGAGGAAACAGGGGTCTGGAAACACCATATATTTT. Translated: CAWRKQGSGNTIYF.

The chain links TRBV6-1 to TRBJ1-1; D possibly corresponds to TRBD1 (6 bases). V lost 3 bases and J lost 11, with 19 bases in between. Germline values: CDR1 MNHNS, CDR2 SASEGT. The CDR3 is made up of 14 amino acids. This chain's CDR3 is CASSDFSGQIVAFF. The DNA of the CDR3 is TGTGCCAGCAGTGATTTCTCCGGACAGATTGTTGCTTTCTTT.

This clonotype has ten or more counts. This sequence joins TRBV6-1 and TRBJ1-2; the D gene is possibly TRBD1 (5 bases). The germline V and J ends were trimmed by 4 bases and 4 bases, with 10 bases remaining between them. The CDR3 spans 13 residues. Germline-derived CDR1 and CDR2 are MNHNS and SASEGT. In DNA form, the CDR3 reads TGTGCCAGCAGTGCACAGGCTGGCTATGGCTACACCTTC. It codes for CASSAQAGYGYTF.

About this clonotype itself: At one end the junction does not follow the germline gene, possibly because of a read error. The chain couples TRBV7-2 to TRBJ2-5; 11 bases line up with TRBD2. The CDR3 extends over 15 amino acids. Germline V gene data show CDR1 as SGHTA and CDR2 as FQGNSA. This CDR3 is CASSRGLAGGEAQYF. The CDR3 DNA sequence: TGTGCCAGCAGCAGAGGGCTAGCGGGAGGAGAGGCCCAGTACTTC.

This clonotype was picked up many times. This chain uses TRBV20-1 with TRBJ2-6, with D perhaps TRBD2 (5 bases). This CDR3 is built from 19 residues. Deletions cut 0 bases from V and 4 bases from J, with 22 bases between. Germline V gene sequence: CDR1 DFQATT, CDR2 SNEGSKA (reference sequence). CDR3 sequence: CSARDPSRKEARGANVLTF. In DNA, the CDR3 is TGCAGTGCTAGAGATCCATCAAGGAAGGAGGCGAGGGGGGCCAACGTCCTGACTTTC.

The chain carries TRBV29-1 and TRBJ1-2; D possibly corresponds to TRBD1 (5 bases). The CDR3 has 13 amino acids. Germline lookup yields CDR1 SQVTM and CDR2 ANQGSEA. The V and J ends lost 5 bases and 8 bases respectively, with 18 bases between them. DNA for the CDR3: TGCAGCGTTATACAGGAAAGGATAGGCGGCTACACCTTC. The encoded protein is CSVIQERIGGYTF. The variable domain in full, with the rest retrieved from reference TRBV29-1 and TRBJ1-2, is SAVISQKPSRDICQRGTSLTIQCQVDSQVTMMFWYRQQPGQSLTLIATANQGSEATYESGFVIDKFPISRPNLTFSTLTVSNMSPEDSSIYLCSVIQERIGGYTFGSGTRLTVV.

This clonotype was seen many times. CDR3 in DNA: TGTGCCAGCAGTTACACCGATGGGGCGGGAGGGAGGAACGAGCAGTACTTC. Amino acid sequence: CASSYTDGAGGRNEQYF. The chain has TRBV6-2 or TRBV6-3 and TRBJ2-7, with TRBD2 matching over 9 bases. V lost 2 bases and J lost 5; bases outside the gene matches: 13. The CDR3 extends over 17 amino acids. Per germline, CDR1 MNHEY and CDR2 SVGEGT.

V gene TRBV6-2 or TRBV6-3 combines with J gene TRBJ2-7; 10 positions match TRBD2. This CDR3 comprises 20 residues. V trimming: 2 bases; J trimming: 0 bases; junction bases outside the gene matches: 16. CDR1 MNHEY and CDR2 SVGEGT come from the germline V gene. The CDR3 DNA reads TGTGCCAGCAGTTACAGTTTATCCTGGACTAGCGGTAGGAGCTCCTACGAGCAGTACTTC. Encoded protein: CASSYSLSWTSGRSSYEQYF.

This clonotype was recorded at least ten times. V is TRBV6-5 and J is TRBJ1-3, with 7 nucleotides matching TRBD1. The junction had 0 bases not matched to a gene; V was cut back by 2 bases and J by 2 bases. CDR3 size: 14 residues. Germline V gene data show CDR1 as MNHEY and CDR2 as SVGAGI. Here the CDR3 reads CASSYGTAGNTIYF. CDR3 nucleotide sequence: TGTGCCAGCAGTTACGGGACAGCTGGAAACACCATATATTTT.

J is TRBJ2-5 and V is TRBV11-2, with D tentatively TRBD1 (7 bases). V was cut by 5 bases and J by 5 bases, with 21 bases left in between. Germline values: CDR1 SGHAT, CDR2 FQNNGV. There are 16 residues in the CDR3. CDR3 DNA sequence: TGTGCCAGCAGCCAACGGGGCAGGGGGGTCGGGGAGACCCAGTACTTC. Translating gives CASSQRGRGVGETQYF.

This clonotype occurred many times. The V gene is TRBV28, the J gene TRBJ1-1, with D perhaps TRBD1 (6 bases). This CDR3 has 15 amino acids. Trimming left V 6 bases short and J 8 bases short, with 22 bases between. Germline CDR1 is MDHEN and CDR2 is SYDVKM. The CDR3 here is CASSLTTGKVLEAFF. In DNA form, the CDR3 reads TGTGCCAGCAGCCTCACAACAGGGAAGGTCTTAGAAGCTTTCTTT.

This clonotype came up many times. The genes are TRBV19 and TRBJ1-2; D is perhaps TRBD1 (6 bases). From germline, CDR1 is LNHDA and CDR2 SQIVND (reference sequence). With 0 bases removed from V and 7 bases from J, the gap between germline ends came to 15 bases. The CDR3 is made up of 15 amino acids. CDR3 bases: TGTGCCAGTAGTATAGATTCGACAGGACCCTCTGGCTACACCTTC. This encodes CASSIDSTGPSGYTF.

V usage is TRBV6-2 or TRBV6-3 and J usage is TRBJ1-1, with 7 bases identical to TRBD1. This CDR3 has 15 amino acids. With 6 bases clipped from V and 1 base from J, the junction kept 8 bases outside the gene matches. In germline, CDR1 is MNHEY, CDR2 SVGEGT. In DNA, the CDR3 is TGTGCCAGCAGCGACGTGGGGACAGAGAACACTGAAGCTTTCTTT. Amino acids: CASSDVGTENTEAFF.

This clonotype was observed at least ten times. V gene TRBV5-1 combines with J gene TRBJ1-6; D gene ambiguous. CDR1 and CDR2 from the germline V gene are SGHRS and YFSETQ. The CDR3 sequence is 13 residues long. The ends were cut back, 4 bases at V and 7 bases at J, with 9 bases in the middle. The CDR3 DNA reads as TGCGCCAGCAGCAGGATCGGGAATTCACCCCTCCACTTT. Its translation: CASSRIGNSPLHF.

This clonotype showed up many times. The CDR3 DNA reads TGTGCCAGTAGTATAGCCAGGGACACTGAAGCTTTCTTT. It yields the protein CASSIARDTEAFF. This rearrangement joins TRBV19 to TRBJ1-1, with D tentatively TRBD1 (5 bases). V was pared by 1 base and J by 3 bases, with 6 bases between. Germline V gene data show CDR1 as LNHDA and CDR2 as SQIVND (reference sequence). The CDR3 length is 13 residues.

There are many counts of this clonotype. The chain uses TRBV29-1 and TRBJ2-7; 12 positions agree with TRBD2. This CDR3 is 15 amino acids long. Looked up from germline, CDR1 is SQVTM and CDR2 is ANQGSEA. V was pared by 6 bases and J by 7 bases, with 13 bases of the junction left unmatched. CDR3 region: CSVLFLAGGPEEQYF. In DNA, the CDR3 is TGCAGCGTCCTGTTTCTAGCGGGAGGGCCGGAAGAGCAGTACTTC.

Many counts were recorded for this clonotype. V gene TRBV19 combines with J gene TRBJ1-2, with 8 positions matching TRBD1. J gave up 6 bases and V 3 bases, and 6 bases lay outside the gene matches. In germline, CDR1 is LNHDA, CDR2 SQIVND (reference sequence). This CDR3 contains 14 residues. The CDR3 is CASSIGRGRHGYTF. The CDR3 DNA follows: TGTGCCAGTAGTATCGGCAGGGGGCGTCATGGCTACACCTTC. Variable domain in full (rest from reference TRBV19 and TRBJ1-2): DGGITQSPKYLFRKEGQNVTLSCEQNLNHDAMYWYRQDPGQGLRLIYYSQIVNDFQKGDIAEGYSVSREKKESFPLTVTSAQKNPTAFYLCASSIGRGRHGYTFGSGTRLTVV.

V is TRBV28 and J is TRBJ2-5; 7 bases match TRBD2. Germline CDR1 MDHEN, CDR2 SYDVKM. The CDR3 covers 15 residues. V lost 5 bases, J lost 4 bases, and 10 bases stayed unmatched. Here the CDR3 reads CASSPTLGGGETQYF. Written as DNA, the CDR3 is TGTGCCAGCAGTCCCACGCTTGGGGGGGGAGAGACCCAGTACTTC.